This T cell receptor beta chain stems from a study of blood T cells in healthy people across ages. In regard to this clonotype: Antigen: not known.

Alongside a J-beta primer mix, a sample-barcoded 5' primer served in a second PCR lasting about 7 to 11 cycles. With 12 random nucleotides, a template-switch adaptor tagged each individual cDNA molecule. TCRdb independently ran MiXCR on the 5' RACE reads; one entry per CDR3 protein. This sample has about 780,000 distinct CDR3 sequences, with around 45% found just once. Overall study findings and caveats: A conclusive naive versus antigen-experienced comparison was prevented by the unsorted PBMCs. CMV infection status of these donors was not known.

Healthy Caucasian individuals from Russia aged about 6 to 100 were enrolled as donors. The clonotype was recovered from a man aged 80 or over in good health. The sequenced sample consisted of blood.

The CDR3 sequence is CAIAGHSDGAKQYF. As DNA, the CDR3 is TGTGCCATCGCTGGCCACTCGGACGGTGCGAAGCAGTACTTC. The rearrangement uses TRBV10-3 and TRBJ2-7, with D uncertain. Per germline, CDR1 ENHRY and CDR2 SYGVKD. This CDR3 comprises 14 residues. V shed 8 bases and J shed 8 bases, with 22 bases lying between them.